This is a list of T cell receptor beta chains from one sample in a study of T cell changes during pregnancy in multiple sclerosis. Using immunoSEQ multiplex PCR, the repertoire was profiled, and TCRdb retains in-frame clones only, with some absent. The sample shows 40,000 to 50,000 clones, about 90% of them seen only once. The input for sequencing was CD8+ T cells from peripheral blood mononuclear cells, taken after pregnancy. These receptors all stem from a female donor with multiple sclerosis, enrolled in a pregnancy study. The CDR3 runs from the conserved cysteine through the conserved F or W. D genes are given only for firm matches. Not every row has a clone size; where given, it reads once, few, many or a size class.

>TRBD2|few|TRBJ2-3|TRBV6-6
TGTGCCAGCAGTACTAGCGGGGGGGGAGCTGATACGCAGTATTTT
CASSTSGGGADTQYF
>-|-|TRBJ1-2|TRBV6-5
TGTGCCAGCAGTTACTCAGAGGGTGACTATGGCTACACCTTC
CASSYSEGDYGYTF
>TRBD2|-|TRBJ2-3|TRBV19
TGTGCCAGTAGTATTGGAGGAGCGGGGGGGCGGGATACGCAGTATTTT
CASSIGGAGGRDTQYF
>-|-|TRBJ1-5|TRBV5-6
TGTGCCAGCAGCTTTAGTTTCTTCGGCAATCAGCCCCAGCATTTT
CASSFSFFGNQPQHF
>TRBD2|-|TRBJ2-1|TRBV14
TGTGCCAGCAGACGGACTAGCGGGGGGGAATACAATGAGCAGTTCTTC
CASRRTSGGEYNEQFF
>-|-|TRBJ1-2|TRBV6-5
TGTGCCAGCTTGAGGGTTGCGGGTGGCGGCTACACCTTC
CASLRVAGGGYTF
>TRBD2|once|TRBJ2-3|TRBV6-4
TGTGCCAGCGCGAGACTAGCGGGGGGAACAGATACGCAGTATTTT
CASARLAGGTDTQYF
>TRBD1|-|TRBJ2-7|TRBV7-7
TGTGCTGCCTCCCACGGACAGGGGGCCGAGCAGTACTTC
CAASHGQGAEQYF
>TRBD2|-|TRBJ2-4|TRBV27
TGTGCCAGCTGTACTAGCGGGGTAGAGTGGGCCAAAAACATTCAGTACTTC
CASCTSGVEWAKNIQYF
>TRBD1|-|TRBJ1-2|TRBV9
TGTGCCAGCAGCCCCCGGGACAGTTATGGCTACACCTTC
CASSPRDSYGYTF
>-|-|TRBJ2-3|TRBV7-2
TGTGCCAGCAGCTTAGCGGGGGGGCTGTACACAGATACGCAGTATTTT
CASSLAGGLYTDTQYF
>TRBD2|-|TRBJ2-7|TRBV15
TGTGCCACCAGCACGACTAGCGGGGATCCCTACGAGCAGTACTTC
CATSTTSGDPYEQYF
>-|-|TRBJ1-5|TRBV27
TGTGCCAGCAGTTTAGGACAATTAAGCAATCAGCCCCAGCATTTT
CASSLGQLSNQPQHF
>-|-|TRBJ1-1|TRBV6-5
TGTGCCAGCAGCGAGACAGGGAACACTGAAGCTTTCTTT
CASSETGNTEAFF
>TRBD2|-|TRBJ2-7|TRBV27
TGTGCCAGCGGGCCATCACTAGCGGGGAACGAGCAGTACTTC
CASGPSLAGNEQYF
>TRBD2|-|TRBJ2-1|TRBV5-1
TGCGCCAGTCGACTAGCGGGGATCGACAATGAGCAGTTCTTC
CASRLAGIDNEQFF
>TRBD1|-|TRBJ1-2|TRBV6-5
TGTGCCAGCAGTTCATTGACAGGGGATTATGGCTACACCTTC
CASSSLTGDYGYTF
>TRBD1|once|TRBJ2-5|TRBV28
TGTGCCAGCAGGCCCCGGGACAGCCGAAGCCTAGAGACCCAGTACTTC
CASRPRDSRSLETQYF
>-|-|TRBJ1-1|TRBV19
TGTGCCAGTAGTATGGACGGAGGTAACACTGAAGCTTTCTTT
CASSMDGGNTEAFF
>-|-|TRBJ1-2|TRBV11-2
TGTGCCAGCAGCTTATGGGCAGGCTCGAAAGACTATGGCTACACCTTC
CASSLWAGSKDYGYTF
>TRBD1|-|TRBJ2-7|TRBV5-8
TGTGCCAGCAGCTCATACAGGGGAAAGGGTTACGAGCAGTACTTC
CASSSYRGKGYEQYF